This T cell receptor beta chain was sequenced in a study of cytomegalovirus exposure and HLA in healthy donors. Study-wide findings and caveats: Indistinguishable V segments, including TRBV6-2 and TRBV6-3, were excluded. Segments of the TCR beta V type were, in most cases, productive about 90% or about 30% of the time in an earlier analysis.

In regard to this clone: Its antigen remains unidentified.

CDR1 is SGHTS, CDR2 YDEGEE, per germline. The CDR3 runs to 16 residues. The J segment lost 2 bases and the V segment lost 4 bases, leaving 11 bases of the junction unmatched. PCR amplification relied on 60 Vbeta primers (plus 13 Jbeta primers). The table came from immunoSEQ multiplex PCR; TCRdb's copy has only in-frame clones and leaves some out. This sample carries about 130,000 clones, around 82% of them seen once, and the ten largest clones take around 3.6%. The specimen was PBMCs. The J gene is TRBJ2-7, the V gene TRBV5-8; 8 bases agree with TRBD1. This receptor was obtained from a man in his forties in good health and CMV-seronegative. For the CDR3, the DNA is TGTGCCAGCAGCCCCCCTGCGGACAGGGTCCCCTACGAGCAGTACTTC. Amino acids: CASSPPADRVPYEQYF.